The T cell receptor (beta chain) under discussion was sequenced for a study of OX40 agonist ivuxolimab in advanced cancers. Looking at the study overall: Enrolled patients in dose escalation had cancers that were hepatocellular carcinoma, melanoma, renal cell or head and neck cancer. Allowance was made for prior anti-PD-1, anti-PD-L1 or anti-CTLA-4 therapy, and roughly 40% had some.

There are 18 residues in the CDR3. The V gene's germline CDR1 is SGHNT and CDR2 YENEEA. Trimming removed 5 bases from V and 5 bases from J, with 28 bases in between. Study results and limitations: Averaging showed that CD8+ T cells had more expanded clones than CD4+ did. Circulating CD4+ and CD8+ T cells showed clonal expansion by week 6 at 0.1 to 3.0 mg/kg.

This clone is a singleton in its sample. Antigen: not known. Sequencing was performed with immunoSEQ multiplex PCR; in TCRdb, only in-frame clones are kept and a portion is missing. Found here are tens of thousands of clones, approximately 92% of them singletons; the top ten hold approximately 0.94%. The receptor was derived from an adult with an advanced solid tumor such as melanoma, head and neck, liver or kidney cancer. Material: CD4+ or CD8+ T cells sorted from blood, obtained in a trial of the OX40 agonist ivuxolimab. The chain employs TRBV11-3 and TRBJ2-7; D may correspond to TRBD1 or TRBD2 (6 bases each). The CDR3 spells CASSVQGKVGGKTNEQYF. The CDR3 DNA is TGTGCCAGCAGCGTACAGGGTAAGGTTGGCGGGAAGACTAACGAGCAGTACTTC.